Below, 5 T cell receptor beta chains from the same sample are listed, as sequenced in a study of blood T cell repertoires in COVID-19. The table came from immunoSEQ multiplex PCR; TCRdb's copy has only in-frame clones and leaves some out. The table shows approximately 150,000 clones, with approximately 83% occurring only once. Material: PBMCs or T cells enriched from blood (not recorded which). The receptors were gathered from a man aged 65 to 85 who had been exposed to COVID-19.

The rearrangement joins TRBV30 to TRBJ1-3; no clear D. The CDR3 covers 13 residues. Trimming removed 7 bases from V and 3 bases from J, with 13 bases in between. Germline-derived CDR1 and CDR2 are GTSNPN and SVGIG (reference sequence). CDR3 in amino acids: CASSRGFGNTIYF. CDR3 nucleotide sequence: TGTGCCTCATCTCGGGGATTTGGAAACACCATATATTTT.

The chain uses TRBV18 and TRBJ1-2; the D is unclear. Between the trimmed V and J ends, which lost 1 base and 0 bases, there was a span of 12 bases. CDR1 KGHSH and CDR2 LQKENI come from the germline V gene. The CDR3 runs to 16 residues. The CDR3 coding sequence is TGTGCCAGCTCACCACGGCAGGCACAAGCTAACTATGGCTACACCTTC. Translation gives CASSPRQAQANYGYTF.

This chain connects TRBV18 to TRBJ2-5, with a possible D match to TRBD1 (6 bases). This CDR3 has 15 residues. V lost 2 bases to trimming and J lost 3 bases, with 13 bases between them. Germline V gives CDR1 KGHSH, CDR2 LQKENI. This chain's CDR3 is CASSPGQTLEETQYF. CDR3 in DNA: TGTGCCAGCTCACCAGGACAGACCCTTGAAGAGACCCAGTACTTC.

As for this clone: The junction does not match germline at one end; this may be a read error. This sequence joins TRBV27 and TRBJ1-4; 7 bases are a match to TRBD1. CDR3 size: 12 residues. From germline, CDR1 is MNHEY and CDR2 SMNVEV (reference sequence). The DNA of the CDR3 is TGTGCCAGCAGTCCCGGGACAGAAAGACTGTTTTTT. As protein: CASSPGTERLFF.

The chain carries TRBV6-5 and TRBJ1-5; a weak D match, TRBD1 (5 bases). Germline V CDR1 and CDR2: MNHEY, SVGAGI. This CDR3 spans 13 amino acids. V lost 9 bases and J 2 bases, leaving 11 bases between the germline ends. The CDR3 region has the DNA TGTGCCAGTACCAGGGTCCGCAATCAGCCCCAGCATTTT. It codes for CASTRVRNQPQHF.